The T cell receptor (beta chain) described here comes from a study of cytomegalovirus exposure and HLA in healthy donors listed by TCRdb under 2017. At the level of the whole study: According to an earlier analysis of 550 to 700 of the donors, about 179 million T cells yielded some 110 million unique TCR beta sequences and more than 250 Gb of sequence data. Along with the roughly 700-subject first cohort, a separate validation cohort of around 120 different subjects was used. An earlier analysis of several hundred of the donors applied high-throughput TCR beta sequencing to assess whether each TCR beta V gene segment acted as functional or pseudogenic. The study combined high-throughput TCR immunosequencing, statistical association of individual TCRs with disease status, and machine learning to predict cytomegalovirus infection status. The study used immunosequencing to profile the T cell repertoires of 666 subjects and linked those repertoires to cytomegalovirus serostatus. Across approximately 420 genotyped donors of the cohort, an average of approximately 240,000 unique TCR beta nucleotide sequences per donor were sequenced, and roughly 20% of those sequences were non-productive. Because of strong linkage in the cohort, roughly five DR-DQ haplotypes were treated as single units for association and clustering. The study aimed to test whether signatures of past pathogen exposure could be identified by cataloging public T cell receptors. Approximately 310 gigabases of sequencing data and some 85 million unique TCR sequences were included in an early release covering roughly 600 HLA-typed donors. The number of typed donors differed by locus: about 629-640 for A, B, C, DRB1 and DQB1; some 500 for DQA1; 606 for DPA1; and roughly 490 for DPB1. Donor age, sex, ethnicity and CMV serostatus were compiled alongside the repertoire data. Rather than drawing on any new phenotypic data, the later analysis identified candidate immune exposures from TCR beta sequences and the way those sequences occurred across donors. In a later genetic analysis, genome-wide SNP genotypes for about 60% of the 666 donors were used, and that subset was treated as a discovery cohort. In a later analysis, previously published TCR beta repertoires from 666 donors were re-analyzed and high-resolution HLA genotyping was added so that TCR occurrence patterns could be studied. All discovery cohort repertoires had been generated on a single sequencing platform. Class I and class II HLA loci were covered by the typing at four-digit resolution. The genetic ancestry cluster associated with self-reported Caucasian donors included about four fifths of the roughly 400 genotyped donors.

The receptor library was made with the immunoSEQ multiplex PCR assay. A mixture of 60 forward primers for TCR Vbeta segments and 13 reverse primers for TCR Jbeta segments was used in the multiplex PCR. Amplification of the CDR3 region of rearranged TCR beta genes was performed with a multiplex PCR assay on genomic DNA. The Illumina HiSeq System was used to sequence the amplified TCR beta libraries as 87-base-pair reads. Regarding the original processing steps: A later analysis counted approximately 76 million unique TCR beta chains across the 650 to 800 repertoires, and approximately 11 million of these chains were shared by at least two donors. A nearest-neighbor algorithm error-corrected the raw reads and collapsed the reads into unique sequences, merging closely related sequences to remove PCR and sequencing errors. To assign V, D and J gene segments, CDR3 sequences were aligned to IMGT reference sequences. Each retained sequence needed at least a six-nucleotide match to both a V gene segment and a J gene segment. A rearrangement was called productive if the CDR3 had no stop codons and remained in frame with V and J, and every other rearrangement was called non-productive. Following IMGT convention, CDR3 was defined as the stretch from the second conserved V-encoded cysteine to the conserved J-encoded phenylalanine. The earlier analysis of roughly 590 of the donors excluded any sequence lacking an unambiguous match to a single V gene segment. In an earlier analysis of 587 of the donors, a V segment was called functional when productive rearrangements were above 56.7%, and segregating when the standard deviation between donors exceeded 5%. A statistical classification framework was developed to diagnose cytomegalovirus status using the catalog of TCR beta chain sequences. In a later analysis, V and J genes were assigned by comparing TCR nucleotide sequences against IMGT/GENE-DB human TR gene sequences. The TCRdist pipeline was used in a later analysis to assign CDR3 sequences and most-parsimonious VDJ recombination scenarios. In a later analysis, every TCR beta chain was defined by the combination of its CDR3 amino acid sequence and its V-gene family, and reads without a unique V-gene family were dropped. A later analysis removed 550 to 700 highly shared, low-generation-probability nucleotide sequences to deal with suspected cross-contamination and a sequencing artifact. In a later analysis, a clonal expansion index for each public chain was calculated from normalized within-repertoire ranks of inferred template counts. In a later analysis, generation probabilities were computed using a VDJ recombination model fitted to out-of-frame rearrangements, and the results were checked against IGoR. In a later analysis, TCR-TCR, TCR-HLA and TCR-CMV co-occurrence was scored with hypergeometric tests, and a repertoire-size bias correction was applied to TCR pairs. A later analysis estimated false discovery rates by permuting HLA or CMV assignments 20 times. In a later analysis, co-occurring TCRs were grouped using DBSCAN, with TCRdist sequence similarity added in when clustering inside HLA-allele-positive subsets. Repertoires with fewer than 30,000 or more than 120,000 public chains were left out of co-occurrence clustering, as were five repertoires with anomalous nucleotide sharing. Drawn from immuneACCESS, this table holds only the in-frame rearrangements with V and J called that TCRdb kept. Clones are partly lost; checked studies trace under half to an unresolved V gene and leave the rest unexplained. V, J and clone size derive from that table, while D and trimming were established from the DNA sequence. The sample includes about 140,000 clones, with roughly 80% observed a single time. The leading ten clones occupy approximately 10% of the sample.

From its cysteine to its phenylalanine, the CDR3 spans 16 amino acids. The kept DNA is CDR3 alone, 48 bases in frame from the first base. The junction carries 15 bases between V and J, which are trimmed by 1 base and 2 bases respectively. The germline V gene supplies CDR1 SNHLY and CDR2 FYNNEI. The cohort comprised around 690 healthy bone marrow donors. At the time of sampling, every cohort member was nominally healthy, though immune exposures that went unrecorded were likely present. The donor tested CMV seropositive, placing the donor among the roughly 270 seropositive members of the cohort. A peripheral blood sample was provided by each donor, and peripheral blood mononuclear cells were used for TCR beta sequencing. Genomic DNA was extracted from the blood cell samples with the Qiagen DNeasy Blood Extraction Kit. Notes on this clone: Its antigen is still unknown. Base qualities are missing; no much larger clone stands one base away.

What the research found in general, with its limitations: Because HLA typing was missing for some donors at each locus, association tests included only the typed subset. In an earlier analysis of more than 500 of the donors, most TCR beta V segments appeared in productive rearrangements about 87% or about 30% of the time, broadly matching IMGT annotations. A later analysis associated about 17,000 TCR beta sequences with specific HLA alleles at a false discovery rate of 0.05. Because counts were too low, seventeen rarely observed V segments, including chromosome 9 orphons, were excluded from the earlier analysis of 587 of the donors. A group of highly shared sequence variants was considered likely to be a technical artifact of the sequencing pipeline. Because the 87-base-pair reads could not distinguish some IMGT-functional V segments, including TRBV6-2 and TRBV6-3, those segments were excluded. While some public TCRs were present in many individuals, most TCR sequences turned up only very rarely across donors. An association between a missense DCLRE1C variant and V-gene and J-gene trimming of TCR beta chains was found in a later genetic analysis and replicated in an independent cohort. According to a later analysis, most CMV-associated TCR beta chains appeared to be HLA-restricted, and the HLA associations seemed to be driven largely by CMV exposure. In this cohort, only TCR beta chains were sequenced, and detectable features were limited by the absence of alpha or paired-chain data. Several of the top co-occurrence clusters appeared to be linked to parvovirus B19, influenza, CMV and Epstein-Barr virus, according to a later analysis. A few of the identified cytomegalovirus-associated TCR beta chains were confirmed in vitro to be specific for cytomegalovirus antigens. In a later analysis, HLA-associated TCR beta chains were found to be more clonally expanded and to have lower generation probabilities than equally common non-associated chains. Cytomegalovirus status was reported to be diagnosed by the classifier with high specificity and sensitivity in both the original and validation cohorts. Immune exposure information for the cohort was limited to CMV serostatus. When HLA alleles, especially DR and DQ, strongly co-occurred, TCR associations were difficult to assign to individual alleles. Sequencing depth was assumed to be roughly uniform across donors in the presence/absence analyses, though that assumption may not hold. In a later analysis, TCR association rates were found to vary across HLA loci, with the most associated TCRs seen for DRB1 alleles and the fewest for HLA-C alleles. The authors suggested that the approach could potentially be extended to other disease states and immunological phenotypes. Compared with the approximately 670-donor mean, donors in an Asian-associated ancestry cluster had fewer N-insertions in productive TCRs, according to a later genetic analysis. The study gave a list of 150 to 200 TCR beta chains associated with cytomegalovirus. Linkage disequilibrium might explain the correlated functional status among segregating V segments, but an unknown experimental factor could not be excluded. A further reported finding was that TCR beta sequences accurately predicted the HLA-A and HLA-B alleles for most subjects in the first cohort.

Sequenced sample: PBMCs. This receptor was identified in a woman aged 45-65 years in good health and CMV-seropositive. Rearrangement joined TRBV2 to TRBJ2-7, with the D gene too uncertain to name. The CDR3 reads CASSEEPASRAYEQYF. The sequenced DNA is TGTGCCAGCAGTGAAGAACCGGCTAGTCGCGCCTACGAGCAGTACTTC.